The 18 T cell receptor beta chains reported below all come from one sample, sequenced in a study of blood T cell repertoires in COVID-19. Sequenced by immunoSEQ multiplex PCR; TCRdb stores in-frame clones only, minus some. The sample records about 99,000 clones, about four fifths being singletons. Sequenced: peripheral blood. The origin of the receptors is a man older than 75 with COVID-19, enrolled during active disease.

The V gene is TRBV18, the J gene TRBJ2-7; TRBD2 agrees at 9 bases. The CDR3 is made up of 16 amino acids. V dropped 0 bases and J dropped 6; count of bases not matched to a gene: 9. Germline V CDR1 and CDR2: KGHSH, LQKENI. CDR3 in DNA: TGTGCCAGCTCACCACCGCTCGGGACTAGCCTCACCGAGCAGTACTTC. Translating it yields CASSPPLGTSLTEQYF.

This chain joins TRBV4-1 and TRBJ1-2, with 9 bases that match TRBD1. The CDR3 runs 14 residues. Germline CDR1 is MGHRA and CDR2 is YSYEKL. The J segment lost 8 bases and the V segment lost 4 bases, leaving 8 bases of the junction unmatched. Written as DNA, the CDR3 is TGCGCCAGCAGCCCGGCCGGGACAGGGCGAGGCTACACCTTC. Its protein is CASSPAGTGRGYTF.

The CDR3 is CAWSIRGGHNSPLHF. The CDR3 DNA sequence: TGTGCCTGGAGTATCAGGGGTGGGCATAATTCACCCCTCCACTTT. This chain joins TRBV30 and TRBJ1-6, with D perhaps matching TRBD1 (6 bases). V lost 2 bases to trimming and J lost 5 bases, with 13 bases between them. There are 15 residues in the CDR3. Germline V lookup: CDR1 GTSNPN, CDR2 SVGIG (reference sequence).

CDR3 protein: CASSHGTSWSNQETQYF. The CDR3 nucleotides read TGTGCCAGCAGCCATGGGACTAGCTGGTCCAACCAAGAGACCCAGTACTTC. The V gene is TRBV3-1 (or the pseudogene TRBV3-2), the J gene TRBJ2-5; 9 bases line up with TRBD2. Germline V gives CDR1 LGHDT, CDR2 YNNKEL (reference sequence). The CDR3 has 17 amino acids. V lost 3 bases and J lost 0; bases outside the gene matches: 8.

CDR3 bases: TGCGCCAGCCGCGTGACAGGGACCAACTCCTACGAGCAGTACTTC. Its protein is CASRVTGTNSYEQYF. This chain connects TRBV5-1 to TRBJ2-7; 7 bases fit TRBD1. The J segment lost 0 bases and the V segment lost 7 bases, leaving 10 bases of the junction unmatched. CDR1 SGHRS and CDR2 YFSETQ come from the germline V gene. The CDR3 contains 15 residues.

In its sample, this clone was seen once. V usage is TRBV7-3 and J usage is TRBJ2-1, with 12 positions matching TRBD1. V was pared by 4 bases and J by 8 bases, with 6 bases of the junction left unmatched. The CDR3 loop spans 15 amino acids. Germline V lookup: CDR1 SGHTA, CDR2 FQGTGA. In DNA, the CDR3 is TGTGCCAGCAGCTCGGGACAGGGGGCGCTGGATGAGCAGTTCTTC. It yields the protein CASSSGQGALDEQFF.

The chain carries TRBV5-4 and TRBJ2-1, with D tentatively TRBD2 (6 bases). Trimming took off 5 bases at V and 9 bases at J, with 18 bases between the two ends. This CDR3 contains 14 residues. The germline CDR1 and CDR2 sequences are SGHNT and YYREEE (reference sequence). The CDR3 DNA follows: TGTGCCAGCAGTTTAGCACTTGGGGAGGTTGAGCAGTTCTTC. This codes for CASSLALGEVEQFF.

This clone was detected once. V usage is TRBV30 and J usage is TRBJ2-3, with 10 bases matching TRBD2. Germline assignment: CDR1 GTSNPN and CDR2 SVGIG (reference sequence). The CDR3 consists of 13 residues. V lost 2 bases to trimming and J lost 9 bases; unmatched junction nucleotides: 5. The CDR3 sequence: CAWSRAGGGTQYF. The CDR3, as DNA: TGTGCCTGGAGTCGAGCGGGAGGGGGCACGCAGTATTTT. Looking up the rest from reference TRBV30 and TRBJ2-3 gives the full variable domain: SQTIHQWPATLVQPVGSPLSLECTVEGTSNPNLYWYRQAAGRGLQLLFYSVGIGQISSEVPQNLSASRPQDRQFILSSKKLLLSDSGFYLCAWSRAGGGTQYFGPGTRLTVL.

This chain links TRBV6-1 with TRBJ1-3; D gene unclear. This CDR3 has 22 residues. Trimming took off 1 base at V and 0 bases at J, with 28 bases between the two ends. CDR1 is MNHNS and CDR2 is SASEGT in the germline V gene. CDR3 bases: TGTGCCAGCAGTGAAGATGCTCCTGGCTCCTACGCGGGCCGGGACTCTGGAAACACCATATATTTT. This sequence encodes CASSEDAPGSYAGRDSGNTIYF.

This chain uses TRBV7-3 with TRBJ1-3, with D maybe TRBD1 (6 bases). The CDR3 has 15 amino acids. Per the germline V gene, CDR1 is SGHTA and CDR2 is FQGTGA. Deletions cut 2 bases from V and 4 bases from J, with 12 bases between. The CDR3 region is CASSLEQGFGNTIYF. The CDR3 DNA is TGTGCCAGCAGCTTAGAACAGGGCTTCGGAAACACCATATATTTT.

This clone showed up just a few times. The rearrangement joins TRBV11-2 to TRBJ1-6, with D unclear. Germline lookup yields CDR1 SGHAT and CDR2 FQNNGV. Trimming left V 4 bases short and J 7 bases short, with 11 bases between. The CDR3 has 14 residues. CDR3 sequence reads: CASSSSQQNSPLHF. The CDR3 DNA is TGTGCCAGCAGCTCCTCGCAACAAAATTCACCCCTCCACTTT.

The chain couples TRBV10-3 to TRBJ2-5; D is unclear. Germline V gene data show CDR1 as ENHRY and CDR2 as SYGVKD. Deletions cut 3 bases from V and 4 bases from J, with 9 bases between. This CDR3 region has 13 residues. The CDR3 sequence is CAISDPLVETQYF. CDR3 in DNA: TGTGCCATCAGTGACCCATTAGTAGAGACCCAGTACTTC.

This clone turned up a few times. The rearrangement uses TRBV27 and TRBJ2-4; tentatively, D is TRBD1 (6 bases). Germline V lookup: CDR1 MNHEY, CDR2 SMNVEV (reference sequence). V was trimmed by 2 bases and J by 0 bases, leaving 14 bases between them. This CDR3 contains 17 residues. The CDR3 nucleotides read TGTGCCAGCAGTTTAAACCAGGGGAGACTAGCCAAAAACATTCAGTACTTC. Translated, it gives CASSLNQGRLAKNIQYF.

The J gene is TRBJ2-7, the V gene TRBV5-1, with D perhaps matching TRBD1 (6 bases). The CDR3 runs 16 residues. Germline V gene sequence: CDR1 SGHRS, CDR2 YFSETQ. V gave up 0 bases and J gave up 3 bases, with 16 bases separating them. The CDR3 loop reads CASSLVGTGMIYEQYF. CDR3 in DNA: TGCGCCAGCAGCTTGGTAGGCACAGGGATGATCTACGAGCAGTACTTC.

This chain joins TRBV9 and TRBJ2-2, with a possible D match to TRBD1 (7 bases). V was trimmed by 1 base and J by 4 bases, leaving 17 bases between them. This CDR3 has 17 amino acids. Germline values: CDR1 SGDLS, CDR2 YYNGEE. As DNA, the CDR3 is TGTGCCAGCAGCGTAAAGCCCGGCCAGGGGGGCACCGGGGAGCTGTTTTTT. Translated: CASSVKPGQGGTGELFF.

V is TRBV3-1 (or the pseudogene TRBV3-2) and J is TRBJ2-1; 7 bases match TRBD1. J gave up 8 bases and V 5 bases, and 6 bases lay outside the gene matches. The CDR3 consists of 13 residues. The germline CDR1 and CDR2 sequences are LGHDT and YNNKEL (reference sequence). CDR3 in amino acids: CASSVDRDDEQFF. Written as DNA, the CDR3 is TGTGCCAGCAGCGTAGACAGGGACGATGAGCAGTTCTTC.

The V and J genes are TRBV12-5 and TRBJ2-1; 13 bases line up with TRBD2. Per germline, CDR1 LGHNT and CDR2 FRNRAP. V shed 4 bases and J 12 bases; nucleotides not matched to a gene: 12. The CDR3 loop spans 16 amino acids. The DNA of the CDR3 is TGTGCTAGTGGTTCCTTCGGGACTAGCGGGGATCTCAGGCAGTTCTTC. It translates to CASGSFGTSGDLRQFF.

V is TRBV10-1 and J is TRBJ2-5; possibly TRBD2 for D (6 bases). The CDR3 is 15 residues long. Between the trimmed V and J ends, which lost 0 bases and 5 bases, there was a span of 13 bases. Germline lookup yields CDR1 WNHNN and CDR2 SYGVQD (reference sequence). The chain's CDR3 is CASSESIGGAETQYF. CDR3 bases: TGCGCCAGCAGTGAGTCGATTGGCGGGGCCGAGACCCAGTACTTC.